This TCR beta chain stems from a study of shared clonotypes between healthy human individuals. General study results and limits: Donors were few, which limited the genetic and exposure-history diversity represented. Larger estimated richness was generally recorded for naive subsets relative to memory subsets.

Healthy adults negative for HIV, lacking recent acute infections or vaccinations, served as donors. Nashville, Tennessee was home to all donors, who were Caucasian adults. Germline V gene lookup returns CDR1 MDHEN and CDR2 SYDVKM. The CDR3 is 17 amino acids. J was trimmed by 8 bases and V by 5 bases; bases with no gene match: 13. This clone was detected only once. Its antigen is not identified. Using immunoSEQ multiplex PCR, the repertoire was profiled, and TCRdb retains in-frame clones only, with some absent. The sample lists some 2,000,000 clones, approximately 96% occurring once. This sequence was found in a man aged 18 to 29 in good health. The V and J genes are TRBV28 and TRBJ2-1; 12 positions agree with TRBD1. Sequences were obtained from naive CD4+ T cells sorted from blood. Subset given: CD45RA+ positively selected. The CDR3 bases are TGTGCCAGCAGTCTCCACCCCGGGACAGGGGGCCTGGATGAGCAGTTCTTC. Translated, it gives CASSLHPGTGGLDEQFF.